Described below is a single T cell receptor (beta chain) sequence and its context. The authors' processing: Reference gene primer amplification in the assay estimated nucleated cell counts. Clones were read by immunoSEQ multiplex PCR, and TCRdb kept only the in-frame ones, dropping some. V and J calls and clone size are as listed in that table; D and trimming were resolved from the DNA. The repertoire holds more than 25,000 clones, 85% seen once, with about 6.1% in the top ten. Per the germline V gene, CDR1 is SGHKS and CDR2 is YYEKEE (reference sequence). The germline V and J ends were trimmed by 0 bases and 4 bases, with 15 bases remaining between them. The CDR3 has 16 residues. The record originates from a study of blood T cell repertoires in COVID-19. Whole-study context: Nucleic acid was either cDNA or gDNA, and it came from T cells, B-cell-depleted T cells, or PBMCs.

V is TRBV5-5 and J is TRBJ2-3; the D gene is possibly TRBD2 (7 bases). Sequencing was performed on peripheral blood. This TCR derives from a man between 60 and 75 years old with active COVID-19. This CDR3 reads CASSLEGRGASDTQYF. The CDR3 DNA reads as TGTGCCAGCAGCTTGGAGGGCCGGGGGGCCTCAGATACGCAGTATTTT.